This TCR beta chain was profiled in a study of CD8 T cells in ankylosing spondylitis. Study outcomes and limitations: Ankylosing spondylitis blood appeared to be characterized by a TCR beta motif of under ten highly homologous variants. Past studies reported some motif variants in reactive arthritis synovial fluid and blood. A CD8+ phenotype characterized the disease-linked clones, which were relatively rare in peripheral blood.

At least ten counts were recorded for this clonotype. Its antigen is not identified. Trimming stripped 5 bases from V and 0 bases from J, with 16 bases between. This CDR3 region has 16 residues. CDR1 and CDR2 (germline): SQVTM, ANQGSEA. Libraries of TCR beta came from quantitative 5'-RACE with molecular barcodes. TCRdb processed the 5' RACE reads anew with MiXCR; each CDR3 protein has one entry. The sample holds about 240,000 distinct CDR3 sequences; about 10% are singletons and the top ten take 6% to 7.5%. The sequence was collected from a male donor with ankylosing spondylitis or in good health (not recorded which). The sequencing sample was made of blood, either unsorted or a sorted T cell fraction (not recorded which). V and J are TRBV29-1 and TRBJ2-2, with a possible D match to TRBD2 (7 bases). The CDR3: CSVSKGGGANTGELFF. In DNA, the CDR3 is TGCAGCGTTTCCAAGGGAGGGGGGGCGAACACCGGGGAGCTGTTTTTT.